This is a list of T cell receptor beta chains from one sample in a study of T cell responses to AZD1222 COVID-19 vaccine. Here immunoSEQ multiplex PCR was the method, and the copy in TCRdb shows in-frame clones only, minus some. The table includes approximately 140,000 clones, about nine tenths detected once. This specimen consisted of peripheral blood, obtained on day 0 of AZD1222 vaccination. These TCRs come from an adult in good health. Both conserved end residues are part of each CDR3. A D gene is named only where the DNA matches it firmly. Clone size appears in some rows only: once, few, many, or a class for an expanded clone.

d_call j_call v_call clone_size cdr3_aa cdr3_nt
NA TRBJ1-5 TRBV15 NA CATSRGRLWADSNQPQHF TGTGCCACCAGCAGAGGCCGACTCTGGGCGGATAGCAATCAGCCCCAGCATTTT
NA TRBJ2-3 TRBV19 NA CASSITGTDTQYF TGTGCCAGTAGTATAACGGGCACAGATACGCAGTATTTT
TRBD1 TRBJ1-6 TRBV5-1 once CASSLDRVSNSPLHF TGCGCCAGCAGCCTCGACAGGGTTTCGAATTCACCCCTCCACTTT
NA TRBJ1-5 TRBV18 NA CASSPSGSNQPQHF TGTGCCAGCTCACCATCAGGGAGCAATCAGCCCCAGCATTTT
NA TRBJ2-1 TRBV20-1 NA CSASWGSYNEQFF TGCAGTGCTAGTTGGGGGTCCTACAATGAGCAGTTCTTC
TRBD2 TRBJ2-1 TRBV7-8 NA CASSNLLRTRDYNEQFF TGTGCCAGCAGCAATCTCCTTAGGACTAGGGACTACAATGAGCAGTTCTTC
TRBD2 TRBJ2-3 TRBV30 NA CALHGRLSTDTQYF TGTGCCCTACACGGGAGGTTGAGCACAGATACGCAGTATTTT
NA TRBJ2-5 TRBV7-2 NA CASSLAWGQETQYF TGTGCCAGCAGCCTCGCGTGGGGCCAAGAGACCCAGTACTTC
NA TRBJ2-3 TRBV15 NA CATSSTGTPTDTQYF TGTGCCACCAGCTCCACAGGCACTCCGACAGATACGCAGTATTTT
NA TRBJ1-2 TRBV4-1 NA CASSQDLGGANGYTF TGCGCCAGCAGCCAAGATTTGGGGGGCGCGAATGGCTACACCTTC
TRBD1 TRBJ2-5 TRBV7-2 NA CASRFRDSQETQYF TGTGCCAGCAGGTTCCGGGACAGCCAAGAGACCCAGTACTTC
NA TRBJ1-3 TRBV19 NA CASIGGEAGNTIYF TGTGCCAGTATTGGTGGGGAGGCTGGAAACACCATATATTTT
TRBD2 TRBJ2-3 TRBV7-9 NA CASSSRGLAGDTDTQYF TGTGCCAGCAGTTCGAGAGGACTAGCGGGAGACACAGATACGCAGTATTTT
NA TRBJ1-2 TRBV7-9 once CASSLHTYYGYTF TGTGCCAGCAGCTTGCACACCTACTATGGCTACACCTTC
NA TRBJ2-7 TRBV5-6 NA CASSRGNNYEQYF TGTGCCAGCAGCCGAGGGAACAACTACGAGCAGTACTTC
NA TRBJ2-7 TRBV5-6 NA CASSLAKRQGGYEQYF TGTGCCAGCAGCTTGGCCAAGCGGCAGGGGGGCTACGAGCAGTACTTC
TRBD2 TRBJ2-3 TRBV20-1 NA CSASWLAGSTDTQYF TGCAGTGCTAGTTGGCTAGCGGGGTCCACAGATACGCAGTATTTT
NA TRBJ2-3 TRBV30 once CAWSEGWTDTQYF TGTGCCTGGAGTGAGGGGTGGACAGATACGCAGTATTTT
NA TRBJ1-4 TRBV6-5 NA CASSYSGGKSEKLFF TGTGCCAGCAGTTACTCGGGGGGCAAAAGTGAAAAACTGTTTTTT
TRBD1 TRBJ1-4 TRBV6-6 once CASSYSGTGALFF TGTGCCAGCAGTTACAGCGGGACAGGGGCACTGTTTTTT
NA TRBJ2-3 TRBV2 NA CASSAGTEFTDTQYF TGTGCCAGCAGTGCCGGGACCGAATTCACAGATACGCAGTATTTT
TRBD2 TRBJ2-7 TRBV6-5 NA CASKVAGKDEQYF TGTGCCAGCAAGGTAGCGGGAAAGGACGAGCAGTACTTC
NA TRBJ2-6 TRBV30 NA CAWSVPVSGANVLTF TGTGCCTGGAGTGTACCCGTCTCTGGGGCCAACGTCCTGACTTTC
TRBD1 TRBJ2-2 TRBV7-2 NA CASSPGQGPNTGELFF TGTGCCAGCAGCCCAGGACAGGGGCCGAACACCGGGGAGCTGTTTTTT
NA TRBJ2-2 TRBV6-2/TRBV6-3 few CASSYTNTGELFF TGTGCCAGCAGTTACACGAACACCGGGGAGCTGTTTTTT
TRBD2 TRBJ2-3 TRBV6-2/TRBV6-3 NA CASSNTLAGGTDTQYF TGTGCCAGCAGTAACACTCTAGCGGGAGGCACAGATACGCAGTATTTT
TRBD2 TRBJ2-2 TRBV11-3 NA CASSSGLAPPEKKNTGELFF TGTGCCAGCAGCTCGGGACTAGCGCCCCCGGAGAAGAAGAACACCGGGGAGCTGTTTTTT
TRBD1 TRBJ2-7 TRBV7-8 NA CASSPRDRVGEQYF TGTGCCAGCAGCCCCCGGGACAGGGTGGGCGAGCAGTACTTC
TRBD2 TRBJ2-3 TRBV4-2 NA CASSQFQASGSDTQYF TGTGCCAGCAGCCAGTTCCAGGCTAGCGGGAGTGATACGCAGTATTTT
TRBD2 TRBJ2-5 TRBV6-2/TRBV6-3 once CASSRLASGQETQYF TGTGCCAGCAGTCGTCTCGCTAGCGGGCAAGAGACCCAGTACTTC
TRBD1 TRBJ1-6 TRBV6-2/TRBV6-3 NA CASSDPGQGQTPLHF TGTGCCAGCAGTGACCCGGGACAGGGTCAGACACCCCTCCACTTT
NA TRBJ2-2 TRBV3-1/TRBV3-2 once CASSQGWELFF TGTGCCAGCAGCCAAGGTTGGGAACTGTTTTTT
NA TRBJ1-1 TRBV10-3 NA CALRDLGTEAFF TGTGCCTTGAGGGATTTGGGCACTGAAGCTTTCTTT
TRBD1 TRBJ2-7 TRBV4-1 NA CASSHLVTGDYEQYF TGCGCCAGCAGCCATCTTGTAACAGGGGACTACGAGCAGTACTTC
NA TRBJ1-1 TRBV11-3 once CASSLGRSRRANTEAFF TGTGCCAGCAGCTTAGGTCGATCCCGTAGGGCGAACACTGAAGCTTTCTTT
NA TRBJ1-5 TRBV30 NA CAWGTPFRTGNQPQHF TGTGCCTGGGGTACCCCGTTTAGGACGGGGAATCAGCCCCAGCATTTT
NA TRBJ2-1 TRBV27 NA CASSVLTSGFYNEQFF TGTGCCAGCAGCGTCCTGACATCAGGGTTCTACAATGAGCAGTTCTTC
NA TRBJ2-7 TRBV4-1 NA CASSQVAASYEQYF TGCGCCAGCAGCCAAGTAGCAGCCTCCTACGAGCAGTACTTC
NA TRBJ1-1 TRBV12-5 NA CASALSLRIGALMNTEAFF TGTGCTAGTGCCCTTTCGCTTAGAATAGGGGCGCTAATGAACACTGAAGCTTTCTTT
TRBD2 TRBJ2-1 TRBV7-2 NA CASSLARASGSVEQFF TGTGCCAGCAGCTTAGCGAGGGCTAGCGGGTCGGTTGAGCAGTTCTTC
NA TRBJ2-7 TRBV7-2 NA CASSSRTDVGEQYF TGTGCCAGCAGCTCTCGGACCGATGTGGGGGAGCAGTACTTC
NA TRBJ1-6 TRBV6-5 once CASSRSDGLYSPLHF TGTGCCAGCAGCCGCTCAGACGGTCTATATTCACCCCTCCACTTT
TRBD1 TRBJ1-4 TRBV19 NA CASSGTGREKLFF TGTGCCAGTAGCGGGACAGGAAGAGAAAAACTGTTTTTT
TRBD2 TRBJ2-3 TRBV5-1 NA CASSKGLAGLTSTDTQYF TGCGCCAGCAGCAAGGGACTAGCGGGATTAACTAGCACAGATACGCAGTATTTT
TRBD2 TRBJ2-3 TRBV7-8 NA CASSWGGVAGTDTQYF TGTGCCAGCAGCTGGGGGGGGGTAGCGGGCACAGATACGCAGTATTTT
NA TRBJ1-5 TRBV21-1 NA CASGPGQGFPHSNQPQHF TGTGCCAGCGGTCCGGGACAGGGATTCCCTCATAGCAATCAGCCCCAGCATTTT
TRBD1 TRBJ2-2 TRBV24-1 NA CATSDDGQGGPNTGELFF TGTGCCACCAGTGATGACGGACAGGGCGGGCCTAACACCGGGGAGCTGTTTTTT
NA TRBJ2-3 TRBV9 NA CASSVSPTKSTDTQYF TGTGCCAGCAGCGTCTCTCCCACTAAATCAACAGATACGCAGTATTTT
TRBD1 TRBJ2-7 TRBV14 NA CASSQVDRGYEQYF TGTGCCAGCAGCCAAGTGGACAGGGGGTACGAGCAGTACTTC
NA TRBJ1-1 TRBV7-9 once CASSSGSWDHRKNTEAFF TGTGCCAGCAGCAGTGGATCATGGGACCACCGGAAGAACACTGAAGCTTTCTTT
NA TRBJ1-2 TRBV29-1 NA CSVSGNYGYTF TGCAGCGTTAGCGGCAACTATGGCTACACCTTC
TRBD2 TRBJ2-2 TRBV5-1 NA CASSWGLAGGPGELFF TGCGCCAGCAGCTGGGGACTAGCGGGAGGGCCCGGGGAGCTGTTTTTT
NA TRBJ1-2 TRBV27 NA CASSLSATVYGYTF TGTGCCAGCAGTTTATCAGCGACCGTCTATGGCTACACCTTC
TRBD1 TRBJ1-4 TRBV11-2 once CASSSRGRQGAEKLFF TGTGCCAGCAGCTCCCGCGGGCGGCAGGGGGCTGAAAAACTGTTTTTT
NA TRBJ2-2 TRBV7-2 once CASSREATGELFF TGTGCCAGCAGCAGAGAGGCGACCGGGGAGCTGTTTTTT
TRBD2 TRBJ2-2 TRBV9 NA CASSAWKLAENTGELFF TGTGCCAGCAGCGCTTGGAAACTAGCGGAAAACACCGGGGAGCTGTTTTTT
NA TRBJ2-7 TRBV12-3/TRBV12-4 NA CASSLPLGEQYF TGTGCCAGCAGTTTACCGCTTGGGGAGCAGTACTTC
TRBD2 TRBJ2-3 TRBV5-1 NA CASSLALAGTDTQYF TGCGCCAGCAGCTTGGCACTAGCGGGCACAGATACGCAGTATTTT
NA TRBJ1-4 TRBV5-1 NA CASSSTGIREKLFF TGCGCCAGCAGCTCCACAGGGATCAGGGAAAAACTGTTTTTT
TRBD2 TRBJ2-7 TRBV3-1/TRBV3-2 NA CASSHARSGDYYEQYF TGTGCCAGCAGCCACGCGAGGAGCGGGGATTATTACGAGCAGTACTTC